This TCR beta chain was observed in a study of T-cell memory formation after mild COVID-19. Study-wide points: Second-wave clones with a day 37 peak had unconfirmed SARS-CoV-2 specificity.

Each CDR3 protein is one row after TCRdb ran MiXCR on the 5' RACE reads. Of 68,000 or so distinct CDR3 sequences listed, over 15% are singletons. Germline loops: CDR1 DFQATT, CDR2 SNEGSKA (reference sequence). The CDR3 extends over 14 amino acids. The germline V and J ends were trimmed by 0 bases and 4 bases, with 12 bases remaining between them. Details on this clonotype: Antigen specificity is unknown.

Sequenced sample: PBMCs or a T cell subset sorted from them (not recorded which). The TCR comes from an adult woman who had mild COVID-19 (a few samples of this study predate the infection). Cell type and time point are not known. The V gene is TRBV20-1, the J gene TRBJ2-5, with D hard to call. The CDR3 loop reads CSARDVTSGETQYF. CDR3 DNA sequence: TGCAGTGCTAGAGATGTGACTTCAGGAGAGACCCAGTACTTC.